A selection of T cell receptor beta chains follows, all from one sample in a study of blood T cell repertoires in COVID-19. The assay was immunoSEQ multiplex PCR, and TCRdb's table has in-frame clones only and misses some. The top ten clones hold roughly 1.5% of a sample with 140,000 to 150,000 clones, around nine tenths of them seen once. The sequencing input was peripheral blood. Receptors originate from a woman aged 45-60 years with acute or convalescent COVID-19. Both conserved end residues are part of each CDR3. A D gene is named only where the DNA matches it firmly. Clone sizes are given selectively: once, few, many, or a class where the clone is expanded.

D	J	V	size	DNA	CDR3
NA	TRBJ1-1	TRBV7-7	few	TGTGCTAGCAGCCCGGGACATCTGAACACTGAAGCTTTCTTT	CASSPGHLNTEAFF
NA	TRBJ1-2	TRBV7-3	once	TGTGCCAGCAGCTTATCAGGGACTAACTATGGCTACACCTTC	CASSLSGTNYGYTF
TRBD2	TRBJ2-1	TRBV28	NA	TGTGCCAGCAGTTCTGACTTGCGGGGGGTGTCCTACAATGAGCAGTTCTTC	CASSSDLRGVSYNEQFF
NA	TRBJ1-2	TRBV19	NA	TGTGCCAGTACCCACGGTCTTTATGGCTACACCTTC	CASTHGLYGYTF
NA	TRBJ1-2	TRBV2	NA	TGTGCCAGCAGTGCATCCTTGGGCTTCTACACCTTC	CASSASLGFYTF
NA	TRBJ2-3	TRBV30	NA	TGTGCCTGGAGTGTGGCTCGAGGCCCAGATACGCAGTATTTT	CAWSVARGPDTQYF
TRBD2	TRBJ2-2	TRBV6-5	NA	TGTGCCAGCAGGGGGAGCGGGAGGGTCACCGGGGAGCTGTTTTTT	CASRGSGRVTGELFF
TRBD2	TRBJ2-1	TRBV5-4	once	TGTGCCAGCAGCCTTGGGACTAGCGGTCCTTACAATGAGCAGTTCTTC	CASSLGTSGPYNEQFF
TRBD1	TRBJ2-7	TRBV6-1	few	TGTGCCAGCAGTGACAGGGGGACCTACGAGCAGTACTTC	CASSDRGTYEQYF
TRBD2	TRBJ2-7	TRBV7-6	few	TGTGCCAGCAGTAGAACCGGGTCTAGCGGGCCCTCCTACGAGCAGTACTTC	CASSRTGSSGPSYEQYF
TRBD2	TRBJ2-1	TRBV9	NA	TGTGCCAGCAGCGTAGGTCCTAGCGGGAACTACAATGAGCAGTTCTTC	CASSVGPSGNYNEQFF
NA	TRBJ1-5	TRBV27	NA	TGTGCCAGCAGGAGCTGGGGGGAAAGCAATCAGCCCCAGCATTTT	CASRSWGESNQPQHF
TRBD1	TRBJ1-2	TRBV5-1	NA	TGCGCCAGCAGCCCCGGGACAGGGGTTAGCTATGGCTACACCTTC	CASSPGTGVSYGYTF
TRBD2	TRBJ2-7	TRBV6-5	NA	TGTGCCAGCAGCCCAAGGGCGGGAGTTTTCGAGCAGTACTTC	CASSPRAGVFEQYF
NA	TRBJ2-5	TRBV19	NA	TGTGCCAGTAGTACGGGACAAACCCAAGAGACCCAGTACTTC	CASSTGQTQETQYF
NA	TRBJ1-5	TRBV28	NA	TGTGCCAGCACCCCGACCCTGGGCGATCAGCCCCAGCATTTT	CASTPTLGDQPQHF